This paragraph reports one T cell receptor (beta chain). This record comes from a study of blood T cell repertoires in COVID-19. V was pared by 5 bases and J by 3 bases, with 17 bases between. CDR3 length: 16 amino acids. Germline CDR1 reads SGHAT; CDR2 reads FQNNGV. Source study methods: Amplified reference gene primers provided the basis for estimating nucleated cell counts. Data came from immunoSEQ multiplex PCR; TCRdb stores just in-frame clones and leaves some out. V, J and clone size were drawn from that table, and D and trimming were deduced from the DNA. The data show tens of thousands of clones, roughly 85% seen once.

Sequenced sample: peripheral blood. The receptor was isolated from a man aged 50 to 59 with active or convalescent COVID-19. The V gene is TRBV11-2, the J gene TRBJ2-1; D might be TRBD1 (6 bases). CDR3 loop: CASSHELAGVYNEQFF. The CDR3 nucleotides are TGTGCCAGCAGCCACGAGCTTGCAGGGGTCTACAATGAGCAGTTCTTC.